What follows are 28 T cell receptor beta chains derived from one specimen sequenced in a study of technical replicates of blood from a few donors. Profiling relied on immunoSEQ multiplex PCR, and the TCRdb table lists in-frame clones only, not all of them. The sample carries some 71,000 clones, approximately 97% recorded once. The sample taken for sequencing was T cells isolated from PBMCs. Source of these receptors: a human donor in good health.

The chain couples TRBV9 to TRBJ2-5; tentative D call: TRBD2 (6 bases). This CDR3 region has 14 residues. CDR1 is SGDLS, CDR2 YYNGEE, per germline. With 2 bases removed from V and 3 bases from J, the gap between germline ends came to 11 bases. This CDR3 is CASSVGLIEETQYF. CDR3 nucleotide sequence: TGTGCCAGCAGCGTTGGACTAATCGAAGAGACCCAGTACTTC.

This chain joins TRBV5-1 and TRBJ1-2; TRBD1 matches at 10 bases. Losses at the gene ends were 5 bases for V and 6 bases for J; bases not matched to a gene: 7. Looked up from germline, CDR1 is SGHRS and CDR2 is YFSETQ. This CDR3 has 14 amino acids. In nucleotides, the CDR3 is TGCGCCAGCAGAGCCGGGACAGGGGTGGATGGCTACACCTTC. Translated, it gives CASRAGTGVDGYTF.

The CDR3, as DNA: TGTGCCAGCAGGTCCGGGACAGGGGCTAATGAGCAGTTCTTC. It codes for CASRSGTGANEQFF. The genes are TRBV6-1 and TRBJ2-1, with 10 bases that match TRBD1. The length of the CDR3 is 14 residues. After removal of 6 bases from V and 7 bases from J, the junction contained 6 bases not matched to a gene. CDR1 and CDR2 (germline): MNHNS, SASEGT.

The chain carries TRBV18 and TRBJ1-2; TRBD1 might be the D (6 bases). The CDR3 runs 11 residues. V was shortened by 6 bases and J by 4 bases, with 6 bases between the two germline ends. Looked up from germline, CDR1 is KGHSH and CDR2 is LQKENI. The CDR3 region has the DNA TGTGCCAGCTCGGACAGCTATGGCTACACCTTC. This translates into CASSDSYGYTF.

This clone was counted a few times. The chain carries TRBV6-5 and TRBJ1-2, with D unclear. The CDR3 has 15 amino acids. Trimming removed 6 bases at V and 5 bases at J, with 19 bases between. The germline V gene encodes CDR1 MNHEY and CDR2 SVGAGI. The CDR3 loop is CASSTRSGNSYGYTF. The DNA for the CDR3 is TGTGCCAGCAGCACACGTTCGGGGAATTCTTATGGCTACACCTTC.

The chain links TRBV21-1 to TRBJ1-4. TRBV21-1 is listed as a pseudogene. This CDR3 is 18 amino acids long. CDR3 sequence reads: CASSKRGQPSATNEKLFF. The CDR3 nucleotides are TGTGCCAGCAGCAAGCGGGGCCAGCCATCAGCAACTAATGAAAAACTGTTTTTT.

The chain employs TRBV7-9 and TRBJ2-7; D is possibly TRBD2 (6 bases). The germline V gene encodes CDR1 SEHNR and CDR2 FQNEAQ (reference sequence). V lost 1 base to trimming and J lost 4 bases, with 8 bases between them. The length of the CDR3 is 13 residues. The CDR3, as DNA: TGTGCCAGCAGCTTAGTCGGAGGGTACGAGCAGTACTTC. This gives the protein CASSLVGGYEQYF.

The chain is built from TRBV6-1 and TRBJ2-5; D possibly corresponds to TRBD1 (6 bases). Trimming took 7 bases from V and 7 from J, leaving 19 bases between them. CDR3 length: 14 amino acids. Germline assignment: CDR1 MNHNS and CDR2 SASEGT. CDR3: CASTRMGAEGTQYF. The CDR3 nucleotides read TGTGCCAGCACCCGAATGGGGGCCGAGGGGACCCAGTACTTC.

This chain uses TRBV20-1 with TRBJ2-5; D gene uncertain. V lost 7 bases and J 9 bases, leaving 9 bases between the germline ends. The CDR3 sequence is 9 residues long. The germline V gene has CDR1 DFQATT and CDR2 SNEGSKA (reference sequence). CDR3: CSVVLAQYF. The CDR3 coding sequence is TGCAGTGTCGTCCTCGCCCAGTACTTC.

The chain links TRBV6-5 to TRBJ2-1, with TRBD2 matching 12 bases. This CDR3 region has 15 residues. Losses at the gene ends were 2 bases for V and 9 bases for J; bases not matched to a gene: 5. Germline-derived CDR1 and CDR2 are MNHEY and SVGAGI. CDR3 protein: CASSYPSGRAGEQFF. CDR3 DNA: TGTGCCAGCAGTTACCCTAGCGGGAGGGCCGGTGAGCAGTTCTTC.

CDR3 DNA sequence: TGTGCCTGGAGTTTGGCAGGGGGTCAGCCCCAGCATTTT. Translation: CAWSLAGGQPQHF. The J gene is TRBJ1-5, the V gene TRBV30, with 7 bases lining up with TRBD1. V lost 2 bases, J lost 6 bases, and 4 bases stayed unmatched. The CDR3 sequence is 13 residues long. Germline values: CDR1 GTSNPN, CDR2 SVGIG (reference sequence).

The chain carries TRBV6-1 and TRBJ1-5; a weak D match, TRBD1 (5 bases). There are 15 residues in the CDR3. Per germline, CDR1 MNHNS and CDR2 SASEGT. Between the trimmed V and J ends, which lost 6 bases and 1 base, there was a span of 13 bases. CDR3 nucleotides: TGTGCCAGCAGCCTCCCGGGGGAAAGCAATCAGCCCCAGCATTTT. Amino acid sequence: CASSLPGESNQPQHF.

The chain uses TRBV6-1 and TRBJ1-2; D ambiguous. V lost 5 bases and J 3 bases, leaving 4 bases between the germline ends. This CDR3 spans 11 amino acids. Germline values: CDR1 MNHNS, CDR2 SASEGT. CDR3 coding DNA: TGTGCCAGCAGTCCGGACTATGGCTACACCTTC. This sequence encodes CASSPDYGYTF.

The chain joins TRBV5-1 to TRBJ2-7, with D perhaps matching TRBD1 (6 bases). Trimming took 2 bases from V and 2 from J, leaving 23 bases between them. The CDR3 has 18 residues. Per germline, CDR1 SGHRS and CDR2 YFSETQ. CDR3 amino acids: CASSFRTVLDPLPYEQYF. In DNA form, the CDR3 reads TGCGCCAGCAGCTTCCGGACAGTGCTCGACCCCCTCCCCTACGAGCAGTACTTC.

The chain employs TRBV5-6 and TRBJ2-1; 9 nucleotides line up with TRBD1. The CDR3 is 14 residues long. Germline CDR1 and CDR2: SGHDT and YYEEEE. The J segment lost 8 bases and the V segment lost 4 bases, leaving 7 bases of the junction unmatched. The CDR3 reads CASSPGQGRYEQFF. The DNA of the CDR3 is TGTGCCAGCAGCCCGGGACAGGGAAGGTATGAGCAGTTCTTC.

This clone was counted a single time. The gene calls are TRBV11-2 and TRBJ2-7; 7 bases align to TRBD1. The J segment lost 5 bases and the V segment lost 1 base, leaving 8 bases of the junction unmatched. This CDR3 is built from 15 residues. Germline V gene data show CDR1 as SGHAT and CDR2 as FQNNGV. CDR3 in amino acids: CASSLVAQGYHEQYF. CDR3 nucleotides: TGTGCCAGCAGCTTAGTTGCACAGGGGTACCACGAGCAGTACTTC.

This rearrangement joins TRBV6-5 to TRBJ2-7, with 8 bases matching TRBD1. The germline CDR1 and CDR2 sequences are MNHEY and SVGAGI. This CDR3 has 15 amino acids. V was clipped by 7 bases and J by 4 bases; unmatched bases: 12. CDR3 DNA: TGTGCCAGCATCGGTCGACAGGGGTTAGGGTACGAGCAGTACTTC. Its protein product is CASIGRQGLGYEQYF.

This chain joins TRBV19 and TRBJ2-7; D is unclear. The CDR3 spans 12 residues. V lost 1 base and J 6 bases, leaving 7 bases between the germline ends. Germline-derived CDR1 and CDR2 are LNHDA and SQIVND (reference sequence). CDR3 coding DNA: TGTGCCAGTAGTATAGGCTTCGGCGAGCAGTACTTC. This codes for CASSIGFGEQYF.

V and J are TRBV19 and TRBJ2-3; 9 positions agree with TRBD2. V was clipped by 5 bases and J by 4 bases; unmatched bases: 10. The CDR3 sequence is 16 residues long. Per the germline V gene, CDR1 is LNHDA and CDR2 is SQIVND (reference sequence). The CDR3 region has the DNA TGTGCCAGTAGTGTTTATAGCGGGAGTTCCGCAGATACGCAGTATTTT. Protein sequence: CASSVYSGSSADTQYF.

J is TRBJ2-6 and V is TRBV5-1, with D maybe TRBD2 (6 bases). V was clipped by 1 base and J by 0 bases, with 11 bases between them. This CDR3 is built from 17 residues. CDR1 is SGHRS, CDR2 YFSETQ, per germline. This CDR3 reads CASSLNGGGSGANVLTF. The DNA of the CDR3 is TGCGCCAGCAGCTTGAACGGGGGAGGCTCTGGGGCCAACGTCCTGACTTTC.

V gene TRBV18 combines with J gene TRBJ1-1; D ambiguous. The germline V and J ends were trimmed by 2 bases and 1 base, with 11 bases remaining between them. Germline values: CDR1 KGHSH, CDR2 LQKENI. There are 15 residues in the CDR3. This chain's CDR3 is CASSPAVVKNTEAFF. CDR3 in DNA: TGTGCCAGCTCACCAGCAGTGGTGAAGAACACTGAAGCTTTCTTT.

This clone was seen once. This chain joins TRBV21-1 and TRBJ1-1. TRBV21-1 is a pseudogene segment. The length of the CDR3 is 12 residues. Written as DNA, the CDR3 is TGTGCCAGTGACGGGGGGAGGACTGAAGCTTTCTTT. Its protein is CASDGGRTEAFF.

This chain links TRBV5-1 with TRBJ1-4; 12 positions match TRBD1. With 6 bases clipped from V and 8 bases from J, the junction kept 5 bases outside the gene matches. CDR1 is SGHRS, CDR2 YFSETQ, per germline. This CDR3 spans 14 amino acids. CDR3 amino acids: CASTSGQGAEKLFF. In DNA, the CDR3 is TGCGCCAGCACCTCGGGACAGGGGGCAGAAAAACTGTTTTTT.

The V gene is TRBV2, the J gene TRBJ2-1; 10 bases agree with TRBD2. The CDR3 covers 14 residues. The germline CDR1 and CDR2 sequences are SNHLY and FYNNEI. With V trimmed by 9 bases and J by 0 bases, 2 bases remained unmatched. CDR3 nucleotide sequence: TGTGCCAGTAGCGGGGGGAGCTCCTACAATGAGCAGTTCTTC. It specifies CASSGGSSYNEQFF. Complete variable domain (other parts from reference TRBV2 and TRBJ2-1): EPEVTQTPSHQVTQMGQEVILRCVPISNHLYFYWYRQILGQKVEFLVSFYNNEISEKSEIFDDQFSVERPDGSNFTLKIRSTKLEDSAMYFCASSGGSSYNEQFFGPGTRLTVL.

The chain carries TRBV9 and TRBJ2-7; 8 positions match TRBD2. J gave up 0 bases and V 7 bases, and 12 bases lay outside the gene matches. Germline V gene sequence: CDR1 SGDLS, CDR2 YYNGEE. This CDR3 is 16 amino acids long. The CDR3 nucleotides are TGTGCCAGCGGCCCATATAGCGGGACTTACTCCTACGAGCAGTACTTC. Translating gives CASGPYSGTYSYEQYF.

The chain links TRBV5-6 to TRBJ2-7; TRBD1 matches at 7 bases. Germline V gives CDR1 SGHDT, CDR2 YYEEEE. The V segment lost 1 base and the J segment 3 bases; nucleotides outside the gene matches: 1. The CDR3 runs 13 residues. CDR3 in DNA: TGTGCCAGCAGCTTGAACAGGGGCTACGAGCAGTACTTC. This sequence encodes CASSLNRGYEQYF.

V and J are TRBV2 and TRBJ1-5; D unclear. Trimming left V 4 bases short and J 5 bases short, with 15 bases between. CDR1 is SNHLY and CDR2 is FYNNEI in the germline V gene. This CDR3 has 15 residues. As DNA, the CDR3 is TGTGCCAGCAGTGCCCAGTCCGGCAGCGATCAGCCCCAGCATTTT. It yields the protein CASSAQSGSDQPQHF.

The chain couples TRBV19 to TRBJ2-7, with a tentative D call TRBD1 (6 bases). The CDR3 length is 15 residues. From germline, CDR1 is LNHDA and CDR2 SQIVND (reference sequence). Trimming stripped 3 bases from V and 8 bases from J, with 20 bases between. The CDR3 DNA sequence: TGTGCCAGTAGTATTAGCTTTGGGGGCGTATCCCAGCAGTACTTC. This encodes CASSISFGGVSQQYF.